These 7 T cell receptor beta chains came from one sample sequenced in a study of T cells in localized non-small cell lung cancer. Generated by immunoSEQ multiplex PCR, the TCRdb table keeps only in-frame clones and is missing some. The sample has tens of thousands of clones, 91% seen once. The material was PBMCs, obtained before any cancer treatment. These TCRs come from a woman aged 35-75 years with stage II lung adenocarcinoma.

This chain uses TRBV5-4 with TRBJ1-6, with unresolved D. Germline V lookup: CDR1 SGHNT, CDR2 YYREEE (reference sequence). Trimming took off 3 bases at V and 2 bases at J, with 6 bases between the two ends. This CDR3 spans 14 amino acids. DNA of the CDR3: TGTGCCAGCAGCTCGGTTACCTATAATTCACCCCTCCACTTT. This codes for CASSSVTYNSPLHF.

The rearrangement joins TRBV29-1 to TRBJ2-3, with 7 bases fitting TRBD2. After removal of 4 bases from V and 2 bases from J, the junction contained 6 bases not matched to a gene. This CDR3 comprises 14 residues. In germline, CDR1 is SQVTM, CDR2 ANQGSEA. Written as DNA, the CDR3 is TGCAGCGTTGCCCGCGGGAGCGTCACAGATACGCAGTATTTT. Protein product: CSVARGSVTDTQYF.

The CDR3 DNA reads as TGTGCCAGCAGCATGATGGCGGGAGGGGGGAATGAGCAGTTCTTC. Translated, it gives CASSMMAGGGNEQFF. The chain has TRBV7-7 and TRBJ2-1, with 9 bases lining up with TRBD2. Germline V lookup: CDR1 SSHAT, CDR2 FNYEAQ (reference sequence). V lost 5 bases and J lost 7; bases outside the gene matches: 9. The CDR3 is 15 amino acids.

This chain uses TRBV19 with TRBJ2-7; possible D gene TRBD1, 6 bases. The V end was cut by 10 bases, the J end by 3 bases, with 16 bases between. The CDR3 covers 13 residues. Germline V CDR1 and CDR2: LNHDA, SQIVND (reference sequence). The CDR3: CATARGFNYEQYF. The CDR3 DNA reads TGTGCCACCGCGAGGGGGTTCAACTACGAGCAGTACTTC.

This clone has only a few counts. The rearrangement links TRBV7-8 to TRBJ2-5; 12 positions match TRBD1. From germline, CDR1 is SGHVS and CDR2 FQNEAQ. With 0 bases clipped from V and 7 bases from J, the junction kept 9 bases outside the gene matches. There are 17 residues in the CDR3. DNA for the CDR3: TGTGCCAGCAGCTTAGCCGGGGGGACAGGGGGCAAGGGGACCCAGTACTTC. This codes for CASSLAGGTGGKGTQYF.

The V call is TRBV18, the J call TRBJ2-2, with 7 nucleotides matching TRBD1. The germline V gene has CDR1 KGHSH and CDR2 LQKENI. The J segment lost 0 bases and the V segment lost 6 bases, leaving 13 bases of the junction unmatched. The CDR3 is 18 amino acids. The CDR3 coding sequence is TGTGCCAGCTCCCGATATACCCCGGGACAGACGAACACCGGGGAGCTGTTTTTT. It specifies CASSRYTPGQTNTGELFF.

The rearrangement links TRBV19 to TRBJ2-2; D gene uncertain. Germline V gene sequence: CDR1 LNHDA, CDR2 SQIVND (reference sequence). The CDR3 runs 13 residues. The V and J ends lost 1 base and 4 bases respectively, with 4 bases between them. The CDR3 loop is CASSIGTTGELFF. As DNA, the CDR3 is TGTGCCAGTAGTATAGGGACCACCGGGGAGCTGTTTTTT.